This T cell receptor (beta chain) was identified during a study of molecular identifiers for immune sequencing clone quantification. The CDR3 consists of 17 residues. The germline CDR1 and CDR2 sequences are MNHEY and SMNVEV (reference sequence). The V and J ends lost 4 bases and 3 bases, in that order; junction bases with no gene match: 12. One entry per CDR3 protein, called by TCRdb with MiXCR from the PCR reads. This sample yields fewer than 350,000 distinct CDR3 sequences, of which 24% are seen a single time; roughly 0.7% belongs to the top ten. The TCR comes from a human donor in good health. Some libraries in this study had Jurkat cell RNA spiked in. The sequenced material came from naive CD8+ T cells from blood, with Jurkat cell RNA spiked in. Subset given: FACS-sorted CD8+CD4-CCR7+CD45RA+ naive T cells. The chain links TRBV27 to TRBJ2-3; TRBD2 agrees at 8 bases. CDR3 nucleotide sequence: TGTGCCAGCAGTTCCTCCCTGGCTAGCGGGTTTACAGATACGCAGTATTTT. Its protein product is CASSSSLASGFTDTQYF.